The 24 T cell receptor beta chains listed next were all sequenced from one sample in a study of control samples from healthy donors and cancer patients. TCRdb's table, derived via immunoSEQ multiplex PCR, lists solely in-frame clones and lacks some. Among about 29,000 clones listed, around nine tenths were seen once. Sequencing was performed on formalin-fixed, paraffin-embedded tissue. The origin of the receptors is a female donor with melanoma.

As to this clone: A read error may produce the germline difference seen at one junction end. The CDR3 loop is CASVSEVYSVF. The CDR3 region has the DNA TGTGCCAGTGTAAGCGAGGTCTACTCCGTCTTT. The chain links TRBV19 to TRBJ1-1, with unresolved D. There are 11 residues in the CDR3. From germline, CDR1 is LNHDA and CDR2 SQIVND (reference sequence).

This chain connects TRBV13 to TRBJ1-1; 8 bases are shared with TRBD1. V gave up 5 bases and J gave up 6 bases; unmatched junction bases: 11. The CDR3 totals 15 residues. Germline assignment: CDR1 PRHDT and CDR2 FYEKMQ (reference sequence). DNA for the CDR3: TGTGCCAGCAGCATTAGGACAGGGCCGGCTTCTGAAGCTTTCTTT. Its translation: CASSIRTGPASEAFF. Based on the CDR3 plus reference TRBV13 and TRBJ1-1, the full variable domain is AAGVIQSPRHLIKEKRETATLKCYPIPRHDTVYWYQQGPGQDPQFLISFYEKMQSDKGSIPDRFSAQQFSDYHSELNMSSLELGDSALYFCASSIRTGPASEAFFGQGTRLTVV.

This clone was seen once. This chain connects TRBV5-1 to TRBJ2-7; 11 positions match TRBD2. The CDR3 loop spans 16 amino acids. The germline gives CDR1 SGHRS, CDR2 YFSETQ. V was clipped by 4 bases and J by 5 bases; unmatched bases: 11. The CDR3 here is CASSLVSTSGTDEQYF. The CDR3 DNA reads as TGCGCCAGCAGCCTGGTATCGACTAGCGGGACGGACGAGCAGTACTTC.

In DNA form, the CDR3 reads TGTGCCAGCAGCGCCGTTGGAAAGCTTGAAGCTTTCTTT. Translated, it gives CASSAVGKLEAFF. V is TRBV9 and J is TRBJ1-1; D not resolved. Germline values: CDR1 SGDLS, CDR2 YYNGEE. CDR3 length: 13 residues. Trimming left V 3 bases short and J 7 bases short, with 13 bases between.

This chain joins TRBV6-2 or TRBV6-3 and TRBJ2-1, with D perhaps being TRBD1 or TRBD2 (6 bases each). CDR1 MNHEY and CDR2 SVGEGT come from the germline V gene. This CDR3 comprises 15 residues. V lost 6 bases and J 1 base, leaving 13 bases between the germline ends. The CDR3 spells CASSSQGRSYNEQFF. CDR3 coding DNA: TGTGCCAGCAGCTCCCAGGGGAGGTCCTACAATGAGCAGTTCTTC.

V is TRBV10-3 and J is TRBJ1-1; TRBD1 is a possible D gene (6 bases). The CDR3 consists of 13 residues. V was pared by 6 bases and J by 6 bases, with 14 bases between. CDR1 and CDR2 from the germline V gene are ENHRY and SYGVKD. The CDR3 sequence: CAISLQGAAEAFF. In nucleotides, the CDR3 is TGTGCCATCAGCTTACAGGGAGCGGCTGAAGCTTTCTTT.

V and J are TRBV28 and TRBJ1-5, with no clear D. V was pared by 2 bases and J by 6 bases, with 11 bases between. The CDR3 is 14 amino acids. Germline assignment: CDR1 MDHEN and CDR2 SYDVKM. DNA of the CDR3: TGTGCCAGCAGTTTAAACGGTGTCGCTCAGCCCCAGCATTTT. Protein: CASSLNGVAQPQHF.

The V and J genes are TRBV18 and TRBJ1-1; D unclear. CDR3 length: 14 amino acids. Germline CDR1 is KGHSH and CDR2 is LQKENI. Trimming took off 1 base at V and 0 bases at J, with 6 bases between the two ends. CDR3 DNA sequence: TGTGCCAGCTCACCACGGCAGATGAACACTGAAGCTTTCTTT. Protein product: CASSPRQMNTEAFF.

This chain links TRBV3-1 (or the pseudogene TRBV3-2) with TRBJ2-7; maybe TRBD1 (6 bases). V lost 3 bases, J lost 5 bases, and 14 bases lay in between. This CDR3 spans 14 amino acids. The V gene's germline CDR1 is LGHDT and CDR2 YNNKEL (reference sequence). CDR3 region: CASSQALTGNEQYF. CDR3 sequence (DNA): TGTGCCAGCAGCCAGGCCCTCACAGGGAACGAGCAGTACTTC.

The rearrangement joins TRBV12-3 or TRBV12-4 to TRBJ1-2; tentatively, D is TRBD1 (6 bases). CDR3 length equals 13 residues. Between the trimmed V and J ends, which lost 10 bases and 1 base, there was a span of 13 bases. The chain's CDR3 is CATQTGFNYGYTF. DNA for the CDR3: TGTGCCACTCAGACAGGATTTAACTATGGCTACACCTTC.

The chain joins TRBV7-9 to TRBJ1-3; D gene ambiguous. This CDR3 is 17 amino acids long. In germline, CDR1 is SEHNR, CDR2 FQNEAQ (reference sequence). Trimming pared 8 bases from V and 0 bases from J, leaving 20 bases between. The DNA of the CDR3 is TGTGCCAGCGAAGTTAGGACCGCTGGGAGCTCTGGAAACACCATATATTTT. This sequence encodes CASEVRTAGSSGNTIYF.

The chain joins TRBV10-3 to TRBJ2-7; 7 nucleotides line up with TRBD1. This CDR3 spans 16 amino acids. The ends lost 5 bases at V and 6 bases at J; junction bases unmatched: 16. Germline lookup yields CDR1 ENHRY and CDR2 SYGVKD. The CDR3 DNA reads TGTGCCATCAGTCCACTGAGGGGACAGCGAGCTATCGAGCAGTACTTC. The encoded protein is CAISPLRGQRAIEQYF.

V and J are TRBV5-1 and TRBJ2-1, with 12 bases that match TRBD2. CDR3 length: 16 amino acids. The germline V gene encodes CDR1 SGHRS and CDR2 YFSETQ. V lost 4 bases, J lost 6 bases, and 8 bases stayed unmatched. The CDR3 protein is CASSAFLAGGVNEQFF. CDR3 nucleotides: TGCGCCAGCAGCGCTTTCCTAGCGGGAGGGGTCAATGAGCAGTTCTTC.

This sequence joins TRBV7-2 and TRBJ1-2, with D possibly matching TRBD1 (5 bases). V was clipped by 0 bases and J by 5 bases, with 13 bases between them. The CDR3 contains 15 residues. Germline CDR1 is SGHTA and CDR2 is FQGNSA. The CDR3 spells CASSLAGPGRYGYTF. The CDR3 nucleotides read TGTGCCAGCAGCTTAGCGGGGCCAGGGAGGTATGGCTACACCTTC.

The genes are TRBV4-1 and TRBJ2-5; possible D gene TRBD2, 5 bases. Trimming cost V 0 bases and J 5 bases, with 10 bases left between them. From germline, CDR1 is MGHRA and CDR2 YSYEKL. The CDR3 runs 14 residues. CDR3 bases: TGCGCCAGCAGCCAAGAACCGCGAGGGGAGACCCAGTACTTC. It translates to CASSQEPRGETQYF.

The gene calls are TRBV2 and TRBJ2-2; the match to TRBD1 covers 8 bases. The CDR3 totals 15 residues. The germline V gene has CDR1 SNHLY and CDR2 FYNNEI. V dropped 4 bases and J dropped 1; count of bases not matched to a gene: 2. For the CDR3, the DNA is TGTGCCAGCAGTGCCGGGACAGGGAACACCGGGGAGCTGTTTTTT. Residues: CASSAGTGNTGELFF.

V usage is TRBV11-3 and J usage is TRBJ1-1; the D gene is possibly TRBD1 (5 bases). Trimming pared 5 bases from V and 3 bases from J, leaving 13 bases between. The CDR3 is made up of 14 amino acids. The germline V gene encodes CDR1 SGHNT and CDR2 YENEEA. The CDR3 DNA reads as TGTGCCAGCAGCCTGAGCGGGGCCTACACTGAAGCTTTCTTT. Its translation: CASSLSGAYTEAFF.

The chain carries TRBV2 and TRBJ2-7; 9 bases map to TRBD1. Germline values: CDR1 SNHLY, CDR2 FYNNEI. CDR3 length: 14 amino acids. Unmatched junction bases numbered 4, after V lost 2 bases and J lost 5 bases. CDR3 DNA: TGTGCCAGCAGTGAAAGGTGGGACAGGGACGAGCAGTACTTC. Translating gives CASSERWDRDEQYF.

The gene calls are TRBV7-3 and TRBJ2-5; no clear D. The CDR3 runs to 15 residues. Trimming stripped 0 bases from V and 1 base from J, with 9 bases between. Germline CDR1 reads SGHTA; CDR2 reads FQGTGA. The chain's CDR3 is CASSLTASPQETQYF. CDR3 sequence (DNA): TGTGCCAGCAGCTTAACGGCCTCCCCCCAAGAGACCCAGTACTTC.

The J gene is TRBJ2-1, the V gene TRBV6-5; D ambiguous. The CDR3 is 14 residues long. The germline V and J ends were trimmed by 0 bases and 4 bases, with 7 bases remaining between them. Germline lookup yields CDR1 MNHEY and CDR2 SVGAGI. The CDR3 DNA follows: TGTGCCAGCAGTTACTCGAACAATTACAATGAGCAGTTCTTC. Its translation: CASSYSNNYNEQFF.

The CDR3: CASSLEQAFNEKLFF. The CDR3, as DNA: TGTGCCAGCAGCTTAGAACAGGCCTTTAATGAAAAACTGTTTTTT. The rearrangement joins TRBV7-6 to TRBJ1-4; D may be TRBD1 (5 bases). V lost 1 base, J lost 4 bases, and 10 bases lay in between. The V gene's germline CDR1 is SGHVS and CDR2 FNYEAQ. The CDR3 covers 15 residues.

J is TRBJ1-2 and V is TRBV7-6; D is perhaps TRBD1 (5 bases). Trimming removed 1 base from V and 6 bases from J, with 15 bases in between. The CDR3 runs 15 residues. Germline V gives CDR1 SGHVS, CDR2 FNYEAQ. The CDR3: CASSLDAGQPHGYTF. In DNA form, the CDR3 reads TGTGCCAGCAGCTTAGACGCGGGGCAGCCTCATGGCTACACCTTC.

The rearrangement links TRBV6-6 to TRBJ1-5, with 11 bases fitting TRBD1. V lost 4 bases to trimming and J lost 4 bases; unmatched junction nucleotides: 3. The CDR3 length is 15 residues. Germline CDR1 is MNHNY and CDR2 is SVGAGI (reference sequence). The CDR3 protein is CASSWTGGINQPQHF. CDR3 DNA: TGTGCCAGCAGTTGGACAGGGGGCATTAATCAGCCCCAGCATTTT.

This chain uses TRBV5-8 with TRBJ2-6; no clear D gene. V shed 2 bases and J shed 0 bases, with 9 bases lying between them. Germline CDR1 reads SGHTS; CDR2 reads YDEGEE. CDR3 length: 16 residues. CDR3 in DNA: TGTGCCAGCAGCTTCCGGTCCTACTCTGGGGCCAACGTCCTGACTTTC. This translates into CASSFRSYSGANVLTF.